This record covers a single TCR beta chain. The antigen is not known. Trimming stripped 3 bases from V and 2 bases from J, with 13 bases between. This CDR3 is built from 15 residues. These data belong to a study of T-cell memory formation after mild COVID-19. Study at large: Across donors, TCR clusters were largely donor specific. Overall study results and limits: The SARS-CoV-2 specificity of second-wave clones reaching peak at day 37 remained unverified. Contracting CD8+ clones were enriched in EMRA, CD4+ mainly in CM and EM.

TCR alpha and TCR beta cDNA libraries with sample barcodes and UMIs came from 5'RACE using constant-segment primers. TCRdb re-called the 5' RACE reads with MiXCR, one entry per CDR3 protein. Of approximately 290,000 distinct CDR3 sequences listed, more than 15% are singletons. The TCR sequence derives from a man between 18 and 29 years old who had mild COVID-19 (a few samples of this study predate the infection). Cell type and time point are not known. Source material: PBMCs or a T cell subset sorted from them (not recorded which). The chain links TRBV12-3 or TRBV12-4 to TRBJ1-2; no clear D. CDR3 sequence reads: CASSLSWVPNYGYTF. CDR3 in DNA: TGTGCCAGCAGTTTGAGCTGGGTGCCCAACTATGGCTACACCTTC.